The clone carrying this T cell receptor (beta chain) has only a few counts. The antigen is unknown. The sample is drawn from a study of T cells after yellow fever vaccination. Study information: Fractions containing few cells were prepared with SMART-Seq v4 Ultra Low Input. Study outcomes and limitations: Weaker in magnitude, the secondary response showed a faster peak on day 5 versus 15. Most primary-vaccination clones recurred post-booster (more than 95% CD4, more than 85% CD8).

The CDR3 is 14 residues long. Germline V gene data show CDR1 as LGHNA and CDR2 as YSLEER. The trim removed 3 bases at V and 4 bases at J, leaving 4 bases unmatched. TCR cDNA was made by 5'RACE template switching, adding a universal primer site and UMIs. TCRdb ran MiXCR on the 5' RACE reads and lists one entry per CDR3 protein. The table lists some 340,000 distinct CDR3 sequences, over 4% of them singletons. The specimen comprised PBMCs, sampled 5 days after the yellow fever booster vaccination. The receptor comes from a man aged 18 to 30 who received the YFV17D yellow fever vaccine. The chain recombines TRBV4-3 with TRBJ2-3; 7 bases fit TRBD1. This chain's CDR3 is CASSQRQGADTQYF. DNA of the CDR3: TGCGCCAGCAGCCAGAGGCAGGGGGCAGATACGCAGTATTTT.